Reported below is one T cell receptor (beta chain). The junction had 6 bases not matched to a gene; V was cut back by 1 base and J by 4 bases. Germline V gene data show CDR1 as SGHRS and CDR2 as YFSETQ. CDR3 length: 16 amino acids. The data were obtained in a study of CD8 T cells in Susac syndrome. Across the whole study: Among the sequenced Susac syndrome patients, roughly 6 had active disease while fewer than 10 were in remission. Patients with Susac syndrome, at blood draw, were therapy-naive, on corticosteroids, or on intravenous immunoglobulin alone.

Susac syndrome patients met recently defined diagnostic criteria for definite or probable disease. Negative isolation yielded the CD8+ and CD4+ T cells, while FACS enriched the TEMRA cells. An input of about 0.45 to 1 ug of RNA was subjected to reverse transcription using random hexamers. Each CDR3 protein is one row after TCRdb ran MiXCR on the immunoSEQ multiplex PCR reads. The sample includes tens of thousands of distinct CDR3 sequences, 93% seen only once; the top ten take roughly 0.15%. This TCR came from a human donor with Susac syndrome. The chain carries TRBV5-1 and TRBJ2-5, with 11 bases matching TRBD2. The specimen was CD4+ T cells from PBMCs. The CDR3 coding sequence is TGCGCCAGCAGCTTGAGTAGCGGGGGGGCCGGAGAGACCCAGTACTTC. Amino acid sequence: CASSLSSGGAGETQYF. Complete variable domain (other parts from reference TRBV5-1 and TRBJ2-5): KAGVTQTPRYLIKTRGQQVTLSCSPISGHRSVSWYQQTPGQGLQFLFEYFSETQRNKGNFPGRFSGRQFSNSRSEMNVSTLELGDSALYLCASSLSSGGAGETQYFGPGTRLLVL.